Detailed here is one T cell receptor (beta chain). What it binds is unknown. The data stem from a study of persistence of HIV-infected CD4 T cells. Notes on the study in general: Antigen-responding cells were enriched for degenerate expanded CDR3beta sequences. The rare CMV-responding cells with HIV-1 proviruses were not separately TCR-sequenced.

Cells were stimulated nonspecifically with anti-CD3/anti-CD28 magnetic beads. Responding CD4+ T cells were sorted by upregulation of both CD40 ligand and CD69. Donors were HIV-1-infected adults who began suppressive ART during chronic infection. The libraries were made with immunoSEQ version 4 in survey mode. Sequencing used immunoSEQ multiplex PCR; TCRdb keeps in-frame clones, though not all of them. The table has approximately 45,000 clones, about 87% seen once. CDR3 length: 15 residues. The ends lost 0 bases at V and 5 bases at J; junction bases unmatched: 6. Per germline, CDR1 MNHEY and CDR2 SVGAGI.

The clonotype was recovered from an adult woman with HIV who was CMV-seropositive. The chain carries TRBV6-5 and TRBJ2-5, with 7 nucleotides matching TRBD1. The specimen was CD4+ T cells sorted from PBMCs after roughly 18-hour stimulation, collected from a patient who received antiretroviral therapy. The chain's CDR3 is CASSYSRQGRETQYF. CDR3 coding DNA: TGTGCCAGCAGTTACTCCCGACAGGGTAGGGAGACCCAGTACTTC.